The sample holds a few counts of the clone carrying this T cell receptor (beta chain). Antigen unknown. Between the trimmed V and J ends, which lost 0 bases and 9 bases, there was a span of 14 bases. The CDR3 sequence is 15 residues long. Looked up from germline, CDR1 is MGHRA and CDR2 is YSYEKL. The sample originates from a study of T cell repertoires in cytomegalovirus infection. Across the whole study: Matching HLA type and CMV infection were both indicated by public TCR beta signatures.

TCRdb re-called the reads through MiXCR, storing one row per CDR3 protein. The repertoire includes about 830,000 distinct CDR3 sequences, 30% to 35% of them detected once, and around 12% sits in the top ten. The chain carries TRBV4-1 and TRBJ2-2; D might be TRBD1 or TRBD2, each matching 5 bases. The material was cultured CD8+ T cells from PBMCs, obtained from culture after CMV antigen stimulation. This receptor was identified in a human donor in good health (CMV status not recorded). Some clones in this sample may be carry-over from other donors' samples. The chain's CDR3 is CASSQDVGPARELFF. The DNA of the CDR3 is TGCGCCAGCAGCCAAGATGTGGGACCGGCTAGGGAGCTGTTTTTT.